This T cell receptor (beta chain) was profiled in a study of a mutant IDH1 vaccine in newly diagnosed glioma. The overall study: Of the patients given treatment, approximately 62% were male and 37.5% were female, and a mean age of around 38 years was recorded. Patients had received radiotherapy, temozolomide, or both previously, most receiving both.

Time point indicated: week 11, during vaccination. One vaccine dose held 300 ug of mutant IDH1 20-mer peptide and came with topical imiquimod. As regards this clone: As yet, its antigen is unknown. The sample carries other DNA sequences with the same CDR3.

The CDR3 length is 13 residues. Deletions cut 0 bases from V and 4 bases from J, with 7 bases between. Per the germline V gene, CDR1 is LGHNA and CDR2 is YSLEER. The repertoire was sequenced with immunoSEQ multiplex PCR; TCRdb's copy has only in-frame clones and lacks some. This sample has tens of thousands of clones; about 70% occur once, and the top ten carry approximately 11%. The chain has TRBV4-3 and TRBJ2-7; weak D call: TRBD2 (6 bases). Source: peripheral blood mononuclear cells (PBMCs), taken from a glioma patient whose treatment included an IDH1 peptide vaccine. This clonotype was obtained from a man aged 18-30 years with glioma. Some clones in this sample may be carry-over from other donors' samples. The CDR3 reads CASSQDGGYEQYF. Here the CDR3 DNA reads TGCGCCAGCAGCCAAGATGGAGGGTACGAGCAGTACTTC.